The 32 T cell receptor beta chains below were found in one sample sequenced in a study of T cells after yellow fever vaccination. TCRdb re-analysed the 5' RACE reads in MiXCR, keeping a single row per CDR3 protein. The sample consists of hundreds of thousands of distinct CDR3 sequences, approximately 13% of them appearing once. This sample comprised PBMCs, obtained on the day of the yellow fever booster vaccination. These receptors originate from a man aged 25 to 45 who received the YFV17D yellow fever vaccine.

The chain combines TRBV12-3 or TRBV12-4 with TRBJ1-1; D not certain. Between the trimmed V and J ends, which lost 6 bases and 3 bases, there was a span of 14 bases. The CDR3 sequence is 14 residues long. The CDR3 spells CASRAVPPDTEAFF. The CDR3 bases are TGTGCCAGCAGAGCGGTCCCACCGGACACTGAAGCTTTCTTT.

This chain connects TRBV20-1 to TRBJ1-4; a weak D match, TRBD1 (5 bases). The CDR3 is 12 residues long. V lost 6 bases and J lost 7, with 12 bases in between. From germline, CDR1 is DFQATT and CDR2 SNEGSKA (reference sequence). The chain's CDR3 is CSAVGASEKLFF. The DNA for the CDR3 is TGCAGTGCAGTAGGGGCATCTGAAAAACTGTTTTTT.

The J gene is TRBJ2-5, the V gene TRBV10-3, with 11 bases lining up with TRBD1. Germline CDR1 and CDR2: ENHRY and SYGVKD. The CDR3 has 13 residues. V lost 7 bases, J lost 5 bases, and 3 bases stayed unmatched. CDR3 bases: TGTGCCATCAAGGGACAGGGGGAGGAGACCCAGTACTTC. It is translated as CAIKGQGEETQYF.

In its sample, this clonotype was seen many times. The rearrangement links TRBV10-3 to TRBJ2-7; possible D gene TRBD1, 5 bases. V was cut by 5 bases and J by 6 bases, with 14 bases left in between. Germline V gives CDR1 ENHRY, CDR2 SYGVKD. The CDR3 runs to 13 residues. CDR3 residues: CAISPEGVGEQYF. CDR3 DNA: TGTGCCATCAGTCCAGAAGGGGTTGGCGAGCAGTACTTC.

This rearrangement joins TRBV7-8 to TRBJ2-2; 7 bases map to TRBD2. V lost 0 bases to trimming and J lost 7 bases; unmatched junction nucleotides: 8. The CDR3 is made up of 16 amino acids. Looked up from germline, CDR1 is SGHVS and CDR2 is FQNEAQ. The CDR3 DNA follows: TGTGCCAGCAGCTTAGCCCCTGGGAGGGTCGGCGGGGAGCTGTTTTTT. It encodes CASSLAPGRVGGELFF.

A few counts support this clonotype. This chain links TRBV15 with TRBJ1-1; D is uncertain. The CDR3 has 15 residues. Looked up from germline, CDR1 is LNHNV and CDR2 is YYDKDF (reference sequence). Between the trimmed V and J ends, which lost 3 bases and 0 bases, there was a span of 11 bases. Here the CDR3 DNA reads TGTGCCACCAGCAGTAGTTATGGGGTGAACACTGAAGCTTTCTTT. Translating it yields CATSSSYGVNTEAFF.

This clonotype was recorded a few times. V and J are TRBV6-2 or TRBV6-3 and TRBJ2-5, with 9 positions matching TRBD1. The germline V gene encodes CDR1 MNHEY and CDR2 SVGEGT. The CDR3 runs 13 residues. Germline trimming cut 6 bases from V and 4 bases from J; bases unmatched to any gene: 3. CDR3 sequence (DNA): TGTGCCAGCAGCAACAGGGGGCCAGAGACCCAGTACTTC. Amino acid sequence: CASSNRGPETQYF.

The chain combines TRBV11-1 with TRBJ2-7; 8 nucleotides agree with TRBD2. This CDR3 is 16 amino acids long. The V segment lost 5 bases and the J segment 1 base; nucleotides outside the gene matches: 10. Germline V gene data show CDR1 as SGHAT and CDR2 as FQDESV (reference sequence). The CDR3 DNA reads TGTGCCAGCAGCCCCCGACCGGGACTAGAGTCCTACGAGCAGTACTTC. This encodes CASSPRPGLESYEQYF.

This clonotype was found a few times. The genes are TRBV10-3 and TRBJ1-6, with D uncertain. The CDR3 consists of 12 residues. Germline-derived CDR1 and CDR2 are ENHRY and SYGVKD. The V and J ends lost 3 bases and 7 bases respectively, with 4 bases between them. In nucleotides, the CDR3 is TGTGCCATCAGTGAAAGGAATTCACCCCTCCACTTT. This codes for CAISERNSPLHF.

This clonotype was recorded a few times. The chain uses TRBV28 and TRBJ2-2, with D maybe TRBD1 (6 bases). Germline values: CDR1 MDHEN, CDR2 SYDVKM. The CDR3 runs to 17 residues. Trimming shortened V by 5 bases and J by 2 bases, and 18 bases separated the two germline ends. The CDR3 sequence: CASSMPRQALNTGELFF. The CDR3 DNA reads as TGTGCCAGCAGTATGCCTAGACAGGCCCTCAACACCGGGGAGCTGTTTTTT.

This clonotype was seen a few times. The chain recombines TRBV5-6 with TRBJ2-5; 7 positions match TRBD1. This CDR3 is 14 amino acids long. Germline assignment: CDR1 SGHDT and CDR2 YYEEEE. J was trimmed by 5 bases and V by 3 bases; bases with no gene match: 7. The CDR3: CASSSLDRMETQYF. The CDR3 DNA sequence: TGTGCCAGCAGCTCCCTGGACAGGATGGAGACCCAGTACTTC. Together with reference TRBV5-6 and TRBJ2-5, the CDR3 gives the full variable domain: DAGVTQSPTHLIKTRGQQVTLRCSPKSGHDTVSWYQQALGQGPQFIFQYYEEEERQRGNFPDRFSGHQFPNYSSELNVNALLLGDSALYLCASSSLDRMETQYFGPGTRLLVL.

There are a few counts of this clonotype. CDR3: CSALRDRGLNEQYF. Here the CDR3 DNA reads TGCAGTGCTCTCCGGGACAGGGGCCTAAACGAGCAGTACTTC. The genes are TRBV20-1 and TRBJ2-7; TRBD1 matches 10 bases. In germline, CDR1 is DFQATT, CDR2 SNEGSKA (reference sequence). V lost 5 bases and J lost 5; bases outside the gene matches: 9. This CDR3 comprises 14 residues.

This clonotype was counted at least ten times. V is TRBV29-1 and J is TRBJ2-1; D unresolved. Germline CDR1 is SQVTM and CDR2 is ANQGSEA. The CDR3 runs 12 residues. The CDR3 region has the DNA TGCATTGGTTTGCTCGACTACAATGAGCAGTTCTTC. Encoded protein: CIGLLDYNEQFF.

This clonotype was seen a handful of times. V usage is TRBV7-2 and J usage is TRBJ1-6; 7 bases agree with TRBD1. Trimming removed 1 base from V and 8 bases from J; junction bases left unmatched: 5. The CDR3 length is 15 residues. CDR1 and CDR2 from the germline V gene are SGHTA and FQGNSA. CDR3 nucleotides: TGTGCCAGCAGCTTAGTCGGACAGGCGGATTCACCCCTCCACTTT. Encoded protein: CASSLVGQADSPLHF.

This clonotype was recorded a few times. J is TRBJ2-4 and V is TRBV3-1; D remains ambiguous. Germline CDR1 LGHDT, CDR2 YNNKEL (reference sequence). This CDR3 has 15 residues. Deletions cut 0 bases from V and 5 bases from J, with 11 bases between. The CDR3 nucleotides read TGTGCCAGCAGCCAAGATGGCCGGGTGGAAAACATTCAGTACTTC. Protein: CASSQDGRVENIQYF.

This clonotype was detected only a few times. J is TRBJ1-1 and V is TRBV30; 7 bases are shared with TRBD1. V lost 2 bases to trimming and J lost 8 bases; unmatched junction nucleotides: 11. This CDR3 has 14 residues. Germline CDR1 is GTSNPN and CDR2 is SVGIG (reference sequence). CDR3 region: CAWSKEGARSEAFF. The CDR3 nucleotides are TGTGCCTGGAGTAAGGAGGGGGCTCGGTCGGAAGCTTTCTTT.

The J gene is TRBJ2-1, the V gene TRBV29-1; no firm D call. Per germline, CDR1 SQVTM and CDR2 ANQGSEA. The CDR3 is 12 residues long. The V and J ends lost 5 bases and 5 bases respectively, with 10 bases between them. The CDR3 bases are TGCAGCGTTTTGACCTATAACAATGAGCAGTTCTTC. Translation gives CSVLTYNNEQFF.

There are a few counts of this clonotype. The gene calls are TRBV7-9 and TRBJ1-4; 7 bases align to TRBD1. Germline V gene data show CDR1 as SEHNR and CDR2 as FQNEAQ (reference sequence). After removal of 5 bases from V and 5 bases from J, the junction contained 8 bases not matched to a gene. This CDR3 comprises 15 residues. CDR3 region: CASSPQGQNNEKLFF. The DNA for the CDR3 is TGTGCCAGCAGCCCCCAGGGACAGAACAATGAAAAACTGTTTTTT.

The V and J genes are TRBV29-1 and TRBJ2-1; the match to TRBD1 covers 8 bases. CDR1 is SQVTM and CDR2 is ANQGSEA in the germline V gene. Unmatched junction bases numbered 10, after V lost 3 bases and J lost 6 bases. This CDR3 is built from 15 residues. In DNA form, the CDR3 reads TGCAGCGTTGACTCCCGGACAGGGAGCCTCAATGAGCAGTTCTTC. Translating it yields CSVDSRTGSLNEQFF.

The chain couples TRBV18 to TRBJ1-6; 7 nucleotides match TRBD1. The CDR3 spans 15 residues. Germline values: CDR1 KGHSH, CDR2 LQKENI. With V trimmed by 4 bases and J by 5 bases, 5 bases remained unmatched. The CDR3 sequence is CASSRGQPDNSPLHF. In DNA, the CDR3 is TGTGCCAGCTCACGGGGACAGCCTGATAATTCACCCCTCCACTTT. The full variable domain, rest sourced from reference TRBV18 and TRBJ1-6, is NAGVMQNPRHLVRRRGQEARLRCSPMKGHSHVYWYRQLPEEGLKFMVYLQKENIIDESGMPKERFSAEFPKEGPSILRIQQVVRGDSAAYFCASSRGQPDNSPLHFGNGTRLTVT.

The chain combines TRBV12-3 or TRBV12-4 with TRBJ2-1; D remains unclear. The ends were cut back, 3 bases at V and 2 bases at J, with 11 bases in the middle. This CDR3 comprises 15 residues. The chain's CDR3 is CASSFLDATYNEQFF. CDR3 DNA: TGTGCCAGCAGTTTCCTAGACGCAACCTACAATGAGCAGTTCTTC.

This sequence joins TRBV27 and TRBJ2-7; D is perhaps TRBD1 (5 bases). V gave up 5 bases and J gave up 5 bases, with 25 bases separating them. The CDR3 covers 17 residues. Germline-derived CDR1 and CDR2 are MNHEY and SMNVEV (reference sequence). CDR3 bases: TGTGCCAGCAGTCCACCATCCCGGGTGGTGGGGCGTCACGAGCAGTACTTC. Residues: CASSPPSRVVGRHEQYF.

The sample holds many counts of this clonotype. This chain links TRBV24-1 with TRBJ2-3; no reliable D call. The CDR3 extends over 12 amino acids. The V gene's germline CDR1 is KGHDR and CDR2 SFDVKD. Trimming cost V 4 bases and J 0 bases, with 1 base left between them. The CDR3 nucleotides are TGTGCCACCAGTGAAAGCACAGATACGCAGTATTTT. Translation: CATSESTDTQYF.

As DNA, the CDR3 is TGTGCCAGCAGACGTGCCGGGGACTCCGGGGAGCTGTTTTTT. Amino acids: CASRRAGDSGELFF. The chain carries TRBV7-2 and TRBJ2-2, with D tentatively TRBD2 (6 bases). Germline V CDR1 and CDR2: SGHTA, FQGNSA. The CDR3 loop spans 14 amino acids. V was pared by 6 bases and J by 6 bases, with 14 bases between.

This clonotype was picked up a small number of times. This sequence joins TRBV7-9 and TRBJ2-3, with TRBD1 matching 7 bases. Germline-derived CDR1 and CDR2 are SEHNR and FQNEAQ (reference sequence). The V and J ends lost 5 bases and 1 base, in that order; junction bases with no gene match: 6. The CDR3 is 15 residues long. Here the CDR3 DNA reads TGTGCCAGCAGCAGACAGGGTTGGCGCACAGATACGCAGTATTTT. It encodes CASSRQGWRTDTQYF.

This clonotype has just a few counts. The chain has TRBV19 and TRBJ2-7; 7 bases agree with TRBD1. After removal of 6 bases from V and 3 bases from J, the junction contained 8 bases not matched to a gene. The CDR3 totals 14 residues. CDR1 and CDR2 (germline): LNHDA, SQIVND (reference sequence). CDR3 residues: CASSLTTGYYEQYF. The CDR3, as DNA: TGTGCCAGTAGCTTAACGACAGGGTACTACGAGCAGTACTTC.

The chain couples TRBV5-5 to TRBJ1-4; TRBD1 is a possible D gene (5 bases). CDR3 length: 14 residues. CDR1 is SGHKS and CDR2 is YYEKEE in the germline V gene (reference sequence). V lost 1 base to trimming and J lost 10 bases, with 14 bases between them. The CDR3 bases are TGTGCCAGCAGCTTGAATATGTGGGACGGAAAACTGTTTTTT. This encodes CASSLNMWDGKLFF. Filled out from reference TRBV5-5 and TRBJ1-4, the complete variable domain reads DAGVTQSPTHLIKTRGQQVTLRCSPISGHKSVSWYQQVLGQGPQFIFQYYEKEERGRGNFPDRFSARQFPNYSSELNVNALLLGDSALYLCASSLNMWDGKLFFGSGTQLSVL.

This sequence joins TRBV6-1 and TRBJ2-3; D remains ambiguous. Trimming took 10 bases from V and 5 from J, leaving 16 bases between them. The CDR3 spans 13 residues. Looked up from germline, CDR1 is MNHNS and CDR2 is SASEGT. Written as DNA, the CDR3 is TGTGCCACCTTCGGCAGGTCTCGAGATACGCAGTATTTT. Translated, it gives CATFGRSRDTQYF.

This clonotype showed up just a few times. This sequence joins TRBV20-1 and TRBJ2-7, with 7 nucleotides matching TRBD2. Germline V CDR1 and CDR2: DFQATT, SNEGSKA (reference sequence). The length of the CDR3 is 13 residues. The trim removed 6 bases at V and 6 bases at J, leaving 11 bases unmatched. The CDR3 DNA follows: TGCAGTGCCGCTAGCGGTCTTTTTGGCGAGCAGTACTTC. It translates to CSAASGLFGEQYF.

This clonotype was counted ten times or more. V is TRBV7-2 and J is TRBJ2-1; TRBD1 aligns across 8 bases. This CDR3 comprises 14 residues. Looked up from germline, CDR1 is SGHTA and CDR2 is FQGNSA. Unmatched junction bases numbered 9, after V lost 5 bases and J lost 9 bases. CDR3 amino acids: CASSVTGGESEQFF. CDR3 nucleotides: TGTGCCAGCAGCGTTACAGGGGGTGAAAGTGAGCAGTTCTTC.

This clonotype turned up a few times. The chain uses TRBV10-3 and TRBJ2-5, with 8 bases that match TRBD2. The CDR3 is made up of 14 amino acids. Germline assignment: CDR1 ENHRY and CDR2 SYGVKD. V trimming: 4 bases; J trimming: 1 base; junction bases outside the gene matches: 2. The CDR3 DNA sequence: TGTGCCATCAGTGTTACTAGCGGCCAAGAGACCCAGTACTTC. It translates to CAISVTSGQETQYF.

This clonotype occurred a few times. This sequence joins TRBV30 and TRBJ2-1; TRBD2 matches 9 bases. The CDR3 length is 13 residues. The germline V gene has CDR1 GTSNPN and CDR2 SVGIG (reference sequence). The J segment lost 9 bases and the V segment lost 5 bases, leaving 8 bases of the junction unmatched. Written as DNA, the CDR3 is TGTGCCTGGCAGGCGGGAGGGTACGGTGAGCAGTTCTTC. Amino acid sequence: CAWQAGGYGEQFF.